This TCR beta chain comes out of a study of blood T cell repertoires in COVID-19. For the study at large: Sites across the United States, Italy and Spain contributed samples from acute and convalescent COVID-19. The analysed material was cDNA or gDNA that came from T cells, B-cell-depleted T cells, or PBMCs.

The V and J ends lost 4 bases and 0 bases, in that order; junction bases with no gene match: 8. CDR1 and CDR2 (germline): SGHRS, YFSETQ. This CDR3 is built from 17 residues. As originally analysed: Estimation of nucleated cell counts relied on the amplification of reference gene primers. Measured with immunoSEQ multiplex PCR; TCRdb has only the in-frame clones, and not every one. That table supplies the V and J calls and clone size; D and trimming were determined from the DNA. Among roughly 110,000 clones listed, roughly 90% were seen once. J is TRBJ2-1 and V is TRBV5-1; 9 bases agree with TRBD1. Specimen: peripheral blood. The TCR sequence derives from a man aged 40-50 years with active or convalescent COVID-19. The CDR3 is CASSGSPGQGSYNEQFF. For the CDR3, the DNA is TGCGCCAGCAGCGGTTCCCCGGGACAGGGCTCCTACAATGAGCAGTTCTTC.